This T cell receptor beta chain was recovered during a study of blood T cell repertoires in COVID-19. Across the whole study: The origin of the acute and convalescent COVID-19 samples was the United States, Italy and Spain. PBMCs, B-cell-depleted T cells, or T cells provided the cDNA or gDNA that made up the material.

The CDR3 is 15 residues long. V was shortened by 2 bases and J by 3 bases, with 11 bases between the two germline ends. Germline V gene data show CDR1 as LNHDA and CDR2 as SQIVND (reference sequence). Original processing notes: Estimated nucleated cell counts came from reference gene primer amplification. Data came from immunoSEQ multiplex PCR; TCRdb stores just in-frame clones and leaves some out. V, J and clone size are those of that table, while D and trimming were read from the DNA. Found here are 210,000 or so clones, about 90% of them singletons; the top ten hold around 1.5%. This TCR was recovered from a man younger than 30 with active or convalescent COVID-19. Source material: peripheral blood. This chain joins TRBV19 and TRBJ1-5, with D possibly being TRBD1 (5 bases). The CDR3 region has the DNA TGTGCCAGTAGTATAAACGGGGGAAACAATCAGCCCCAGCATTTT. Translated: CASSINGGNNQPQHF.